These 14 T cell receptor beta chains came from one sample sequenced in a study of T cell responses to AZD1222 COVID-19 vaccine. Generated by immunoSEQ multiplex PCR, the TCRdb table keeps only in-frame clones and is missing some. Of approximately 150,000 clones listed, around 91% were seen once; the top ten hold approximately 5.9%. The material was peripheral blood, obtained 28 days after the second AZD1222 dose. These receptors originate from an adult who received the AZD1222 COVID-19 vaccine.

This sequence joins TRBV5-6 and TRBJ1-2, with D perhaps matching TRBD1 (5 bases). This CDR3 region has 12 residues. The germline V gene encodes CDR1 SGHDT and CDR2 YYEEEE. V lost 4 bases and J lost 4, with 8 bases in between. CDR3 amino acids: CASSQGLYGYTF. Written as DNA, the CDR3 is TGTGCCAGCAGCCAGGGACTCTATGGCTACACCTTC.

J is TRBJ1-2 and V is TRBV24-1; D not resolved. Germline-derived CDR1 and CDR2 are KGHDR and SFDVKD. V was shortened by 0 bases and J by 4 bases, with 5 bases between the two germline ends. The length of the CDR3 is 13 residues. CDR3 bases: TGTGCCACCAGTGATTTGACGGGCTATGGCTACACCTTC. This translates into CATSDLTGYGYTF.

The CDR3 DNA follows: TGTGCCAGCAGGCTGGGTGGAGTAAGCTCCTACAATGAGCAGTTCTTC. Translating gives CASRLGGVSSYNEQFF. The chain couples TRBV28 to TRBJ2-1; no clear D. The germline V gene has CDR1 MDHEN and CDR2 SYDVKM. This CDR3 is 16 amino acids long. V was cut by 6 bases and J by 0 bases, with 15 bases left in between.

This chain joins TRBV6-5 and TRBJ1-1, with TRBD1 matching over 10 bases. The trim removed 2 bases at V and 8 bases at J, leaving 11 bases unmatched. CDR3 size: 16 residues. CDR1 is MNHEY and CDR2 is SVGAGI in the germline V gene. The CDR3 coding sequence is TGTGCCAGCAGTTACCAAATACCAGGGACAGGGGCAGAAGCTTTCTTT. This codes for CASSYQIPGTGAEAFF.

The chain recombines TRBV19 with TRBJ1-5; 10 bases match TRBD1. With V trimmed by 7 bases and J by 4 bases, 13 bases remained unmatched. The CDR3 contains 17 residues. Germline V lookup: CDR1 LNHDA, CDR2 SQIVND (reference sequence). The CDR3 protein is CASIDMGQGSLNQPQHF. CDR3 nucleotides: TGTGCCAGTATAGATATGGGACAGGGGTCCTTAAATCAGCCCCAGCATTTT. Full variable domain (rest looked up from reference TRBV19 and TRBJ1-5): DGGITQSPKYLFRKEGQNVTLSCEQNLNHDAMYWYRQDPGQGLRLIYYSQIVNDFQKGDIAEGYSVSREKKESFPLTVTSAQKNPTAFYLCASIDMGQGSLNQPQHFGDGTRLSIL.

CDR3 DNA sequence: TGTGCCTCACAGGGGGACAATCAGCCCCAGCATTTT. This gives the protein CASQGDNQPQHF. The chain carries TRBV2 and TRBJ1-5; TRBD1 aligns across 8 bases. The length of the CDR3 is 12 residues. V shed 11 bases, J shed 3 bases, and the junction held 3 bases outside the gene matches. Germline V gene data show CDR1 as SNHLY and CDR2 as FYNNEI.

The chain has TRBV7-9 and TRBJ2-7; D gene ambiguous. There are 15 residues in the CDR3. V shed 2 bases and J shed 3 bases, with 14 bases lying between them. Germline V lookup: CDR1 SEHNR, CDR2 FQNEAQ (reference sequence). CDR3 residues: CASSLIKGSFYEQYF. CDR3 DNA sequence: TGTGCCAGCAGCTTAATCAAAGGCAGTTTCTACGAGCAGTACTTC.

The J gene is TRBJ2-1, the V gene TRBV2; 10 bases match TRBD2. This CDR3 is built from 15 residues. CDR1 SNHLY and CDR2 FYNNEI come from the germline V gene. Trimming cost V 6 bases and J 10 bases; bases outside gene matches: 12. The CDR3 here is CASSPESGRALEQFF. The CDR3 DNA reads as TGTGCCAGCAGCCCTGAAAGCGGGAGGGCCCTAGAGCAGTTCTTC.

The genes are TRBV5-4 and TRBJ2-3; 8 nucleotides match TRBD2. The CDR3 is 16 residues long. With V trimmed by 2 bases and J by 5 bases, 10 bases remained unmatched. Germline loops: CDR1 SGHNT, CDR2 YYREEE (reference sequence). The CDR3: CASSFPRGAGGDTQYF. The CDR3 DNA follows: TGTGCCAGCAGCTTCCCGCGGGGGGCTGGGGGAGATACGCAGTATTTT.

This chain links TRBV19 with TRBJ1-6, with D tentatively TRBD1 (6 bases). The germline gives CDR1 LNHDA, CDR2 SQIVND (reference sequence). This CDR3 has 15 residues. V was trimmed by 4 bases and J by 5 bases, leaving 12 bases between them. CDR3 sequence: CASSSQGPDNSPLHF. The DNA for the CDR3 is TGTGCCAGTAGTAGTCAGGGGCCGGATAATTCACCCCTCCACTTT.

The chain has TRBV7-2 and TRBJ2-7; D is unresolved. V lost 1 base to trimming and J lost 2 bases, with 9 bases between them. Germline V gene lookup returns CDR1 SGHTA and CDR2 FQGNSA. This CDR3 has 14 residues. CDR3 in DNA: TGTGCCAGCAGCTTAGGTCCGGATACCTACGAGCAGTACTTC. Protein sequence: CASSLGPDTYEQYF.

The CDR3 spells CAYGGQGNSPLHF. CDR3 nucleotides: TGTGCCTACGGTGGTCAGGGGAATTCACCCCTCCACTTT. The gene calls are TRBV30 and TRBJ1-6, with TRBD1 as a possible D gene (6 bases). This CDR3 has 13 amino acids. V was pared by 7 bases and J by 7 bases, with 14 bases between. The V gene's germline CDR1 is GTSNPN and CDR2 SVGIG (reference sequence).

V usage is TRBV2 and J usage is TRBJ2-2; TRBD2 matches at 9 bases. V lost 6 bases to trimming and J lost 8 bases; unmatched junction nucleotides: 10. The CDR3 extends over 15 amino acids. The germline gives CDR1 SNHLY, CDR2 FYNNEI. The CDR3 spells CASRGTSFSLGELFF. The CDR3 coding sequence is TGTGCCAGCAGGGGGACTAGCTTCTCTTTAGGGGAGCTGTTTTTT.

J is TRBJ2-6 and V is TRBV28; D is perhaps TRBD1 or TRBD2 (5 bases each). The CDR3 extends over 15 amino acids. Trimming took off 5 bases at V and 12 bases at J, with 20 bases between the two ends. Germline CDR1 is MDHEN and CDR2 is SYDVKM. The CDR3 sequence is CASSRLGTEVSVLTF. The CDR3, as DNA: TGTGCCAGCAGTCGCCTCGGGACGGAGGTTAGCGTCCTGACTTTC.